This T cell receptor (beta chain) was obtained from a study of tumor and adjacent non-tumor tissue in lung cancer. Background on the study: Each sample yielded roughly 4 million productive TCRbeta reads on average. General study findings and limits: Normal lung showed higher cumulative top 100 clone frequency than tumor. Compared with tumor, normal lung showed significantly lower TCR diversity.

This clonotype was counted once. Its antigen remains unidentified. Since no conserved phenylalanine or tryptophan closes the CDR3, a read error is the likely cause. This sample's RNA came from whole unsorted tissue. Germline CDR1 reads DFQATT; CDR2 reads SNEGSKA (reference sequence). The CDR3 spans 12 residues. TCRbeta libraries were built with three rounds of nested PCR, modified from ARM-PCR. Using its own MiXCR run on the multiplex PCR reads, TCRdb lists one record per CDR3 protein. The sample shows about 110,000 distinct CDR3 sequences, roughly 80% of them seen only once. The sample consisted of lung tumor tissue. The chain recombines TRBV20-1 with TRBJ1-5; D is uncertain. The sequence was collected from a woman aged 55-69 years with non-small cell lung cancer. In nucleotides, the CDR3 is TGCAGTATCGGGAGACGCAATGAGCCCCAGCATATT. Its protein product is CSIGRRNEPQHI.